The clone carrying this TCR beta chain was counted at least ten times. This specimen comes from a study of T cells in Graves' hyperthyroidism and ophthalmopathy. TCR beta CDR3 region amplification was performed from RNA transcripts. TCR CDR3 underwent first-round RT-PCR with the HTBI primer set. TCRdb re-called the multiplex PCR reads with MiXCR, one entry per CDR3 protein. The profile covers under 800,000 distinct CDR3 sequences, with around 15% appearing a single time and about 10% taken by the ten largest. Trimming pared 6 bases from V and 1 base from J, leaving 15 bases between. Germline loops: CDR1 MNHEY, CDR2 SMNVEV (reference sequence). CDR3 length: 15 residues.

The V gene is TRBV27, the J gene TRBJ1-1; no reliable D call. The receptor comes from a woman aged 18-35 years with Graves' hyperthyroidism. Material: blood. CDR3 amino acids: CASRGEWEANTEAFF. Here the CDR3 DNA reads TGTGCCAGCAGAGGAGAGTGGGAGGCGAACACTGAAGCTTTCTTT.